These 20 T cell receptor beta chains were sequenced from one sample in a study of identical twins. TCRdb called the 5' RACE reads again in MiXCR, with one record for every CDR3 protein. Here the sample spans 460,000 or so distinct CDR3 sequences, 14% being singletons. The same data also went into a second study, on yellow fever vaccine responses in identical twins.

Sequencing was done on a sample of CD4+ T cells sorted from blood. These receptors were obtained from a woman aged 18-29 years in good health.

This clonotype was observed many times. The V call is TRBV12-3 or TRBV12-4, the J call TRBJ2-2, with 10 bases lining up with TRBD1. The CDR3 extends over 15 amino acids. The trim removed 5 bases at V and 5 bases at J, leaving 5 bases unmatched. Written as DNA, the CDR3 is TGTGCCAGCAGTGGGAGGACAGGGGGAACCGGGGAGCTGTTTTTT. This gives the protein CASSGRTGGTGELFF.

This chain joins TRBV5-1 and TRBJ2-7; 8 bases line up with TRBD1. This CDR3 has 18 amino acids. J was trimmed by 1 base and V by 4 bases; bases with no gene match: 16. Germline values: CDR1 SGHRS, CDR2 YFSETQ. The CDR3 coding sequence is TGCGCCAGCAGCGGCGGGACAGGTGAGGCCTGGAGATCCTACGAGCAGTACTTC. Protein product: CASSGGTGEAWRSYEQYF.

V is TRBV9 and J is TRBJ2-5; 7 bases match TRBD1. The CDR3 has 14 residues. The V and J ends lost 3 bases and 4 bases, in that order; junction bases with no gene match: 6. Per germline, CDR1 SGDLS and CDR2 YYNGEE. CDR3 loop: CASSAGTAAETQYF. CDR3 DNA sequence: TGTGCCAGCAGCGCGGGGACAGCCGCAGAGACCCAGTACTTC.

The V gene is TRBV5-6, the J gene TRBJ2-1, with TRBD1 matching 7 bases. The trim removed 4 bases at V and 8 bases at J, leaving 12 bases unmatched. Germline lookup yields CDR1 SGHDT and CDR2 YYEEEE. There are 15 residues in the CDR3. The CDR3 bases are TGTGCCAGCAGCGTTACAGGGGTGGGAATCCATGAGCAGTTCTTC. Translated: CASSVTGVGIHEQFF.

This chain links TRBV30 with TRBJ1-5; no clear D. Trimming shortened V by 0 bases and J by 2 bases, and 14 bases separated the two germline ends. The CDR3 runs 16 residues. From germline, CDR1 is GTSNPN and CDR2 SVGIG (reference sequence). The CDR3 loop is CAWSVLRGGGNQPQHF. Written as DNA, the CDR3 is TGTGCCTGGAGTGTACTCCGGGGAGGTGGCAATCAGCCCCAGCATTTT.

This clonotype has a single count. The genes are TRBV7-9 and TRBJ2-3; D is perhaps TRBD1 (6 bases). The V and J ends lost 5 bases and 0 bases respectively, with 15 bases between them. The germline CDR1 and CDR2 sequences are SEHNR and FQNEAQ (reference sequence). CDR3 size: 16 residues. In DNA form, the CDR3 reads TGTGCCAGCAGCCCCAGACAGGTCACTAGCACAGATACGCAGTATTTT. Translated: CASSPRQVTSTDTQYF.

The chain recombines TRBV4-1 with TRBJ2-1; D not certain. The CDR3 loop spans 17 amino acids. V shed 0 bases and J shed 1 base, with 13 bases lying between them. Germline-derived CDR1 and CDR2 are MGHRA and YSYEKL. The CDR3 nucleotides read TGCGCCAGCAGCCAAGATGGCCAGACTTGGTCCTACAATGAGCAGTTCTTC. Its translation is CASSQDGQTWSYNEQFF.

This clonotype has only a few counts. This chain uses TRBV20-1 with TRBJ2-7; D might be TRBD2 (6 bases). Trimming removed 0 bases at V and 2 bases at J, with 14 bases between. This CDR3 has 15 amino acids. CDR1 and CDR2 from the germline V gene are DFQATT and SNEGSKA (reference sequence). The CDR3 region is CSARDPSVHPYEQYF. CDR3 coding DNA: TGCAGTGCTAGAGATCCTAGCGTACACCCCTACGAGCAGTACTTC.

The genes are TRBV6-2 or TRBV6-3 and TRBJ2-2; D may be TRBD1 (6 bases). This CDR3 is built from 15 residues. In germline, CDR1 is MNHEY, CDR2 SVGEGT. Trimming took off 3 bases at V and 3 bases at J, with 11 bases between the two ends. The CDR3 protein is CASSYGGVDTGELFF. The CDR3 DNA sequence: TGTGCCAGCAGTTATGGGGGCGTAGACACCGGGGAGCTGTTTTTT.

This clonotype was found many times. This chain links TRBV29-1 with TRBJ1-2; D unclear. CDR3 size: 11 residues. Between the trimmed V and J ends, which lost 6 bases and 5 bases, there was a span of 10 bases. The germline CDR1 and CDR2 sequences are SQVTM and ANQGSEA. The CDR3 region is CSVGGPYGYTF. CDR3 DNA: TGCAGCGTGGGAGGTCCTTATGGCTACACCTTC.

This clonotype was detected only a few times. The chain combines TRBV2 with TRBJ2-7; TRBD2 aligns across 8 bases. The V gene end was trimmed by 7 bases and the J gene end by 0 bases; junction bases not matched to a gene: 2. Germline CDR1 reads SNHLY; CDR2 reads FYNNEI. The CDR3 is 13 amino acids. CDR3 in amino acids: CASMTSDSYEQYF. As DNA, the CDR3 is TGTGCCAGCATGACTAGCGACTCCTACGAGCAGTACTTC.

The genes are TRBV7-6 and TRBJ2-1, with TRBD2 matching 7 bases. Germline CDR1 is SGHVS and CDR2 is FNYEAQ. This CDR3 contains 16 residues. V dropped 4 bases and J dropped 6; count of bases not matched to a gene: 12. CDR3 protein: CASSSNRDYPPNEQFF. In DNA form, the CDR3 reads TGTGCCAGCAGCTCAAACCGGGACTACCCTCCCAATGAGCAGTTCTTC.

There are many counts of this clonotype. The rearrangement links TRBV5-1 to TRBJ2-1, with 10 bases aligning to TRBD2. CDR3 length: 17 amino acids. The germline V gene encodes CDR1 SGHRS and CDR2 YFSETQ. The V gene end was trimmed by 4 bases and the J gene end by 2 bases; junction bases not matched to a gene: 9. CDR3 nucleotide sequence: TGCGCCAGCAGCCTGGGTCTCGGACTAGCGGCCTACAATGAGCAGTTCTTC. This gives the protein CASSLGLGLAAYNEQFF.

This clonotype came up a few times. The chain employs TRBV25-1 and TRBJ2-2; 7 positions match TRBD1. The V gene's germline CDR1 is MGHDK and CDR2 SYGVNS. The V and J ends lost 10 bases and 3 bases, in that order; junction bases with no gene match: 5. The CDR3 is 13 residues long. This CDR3 reads CATEGAYTGELFF. Here the CDR3 DNA reads TGTGCCACCGAGGGGGCCTACACCGGGGAGCTGTTTTTT. The variable domain in full, completed from reference TRBV25-1 and TRBJ2-2, reads EADIYQTPRYLVIGTGKKITLECSQTMGHDKMYWYQQDPGMELHLIHYSYGVNSTEKGDLSSESTVSRIRTEHFPLTLESARPSHTSQYLCATEGAYTGELFFGEGSRLTVL.

The V gene is TRBV11-2, the J gene TRBJ1-4; TRBD1 might be the D (5 bases). V gave up 3 bases and J gave up 7 bases, with 12 bases separating them. The CDR3 has 14 residues. Germline lookup yields CDR1 SGHAT and CDR2 FQNNGV. The CDR3 is CASSFQLRGEKLFF. CDR3 in DNA: TGTGCCAGCAGCTTCCAACTAAGGGGTGAAAAACTGTTTTTT.

The V and J genes are TRBV27 and TRBJ1-5; 8 positions agree with TRBD1. The J segment lost 8 bases and the V segment lost 8 bases, leaving 5 bases of the junction unmatched. CDR1 and CDR2 (germline): MNHEY, SMNVEV (reference sequence). This CDR3 has 12 residues. CDR3 region: CASGQGDKPQHF. CDR3 sequence (DNA): TGTGCCAGCGGACAGGGTGATAAGCCCCAGCATTTT.

The V call is TRBV28, the J call TRBJ2-5; 7 bases align to TRBD1. The CDR3 has 15 amino acids. The ends lost 4 bases at V and 1 base at J; junction bases unmatched: 6. CDR1 MDHEN and CDR2 SYDVKM come from the germline V gene. The DNA of the CDR3 is TGTGCCAGCAGTTCAGGACAGGCCGTCCAAGAGACCCAGTACTTC. Protein sequence: CASSSGQAVQETQYF.

The chain carries TRBV20-1 and TRBJ2-3; 9 bases line up with TRBD2. Losses at the gene ends were 5 bases for V and 3 bases for J; bases not matched to a gene: 12. This CDR3 has 16 amino acids. Germline V CDR1 and CDR2: DFQATT, SNEGSKA (reference sequence). The CDR3 bases are TGCAGTGCTGGGCCTAGCGGGGATCCTCGGACAGATACGCAGTATTTT. Translating it yields CSAGPSGDPRTDTQYF.

This clonotype appeared many times. The chain has TRBV29-1 and TRBJ2-7; no clear D. The CDR3 contains 12 residues. Germline V gene data show CDR1 as SQVTM and CDR2 as ANQGSEA. V dropped 7 bases and J dropped 2 bases, with 12 bases sitting between them. CDR3 sequence: CSAQEGPYEQYF. CDR3 nucleotide sequence: TGCAGCGCTCAAGAAGGGCCCTACGAGCAGTACTTC.

This clonotype has only a few counts. The genes are TRBV2 and TRBJ2-7, with 8 nucleotides matching TRBD1. This CDR3 comprises 14 residues. Germline V gene data show CDR1 as SNHLY and CDR2 as FYNNEI. Unmatched junction bases numbered 6, after V lost 5 bases and J lost 3 bases. The DNA of the CDR3 is TGTGCCAGCAGTCTCGACAGGGGCGACTACGAGCAGTACTTC. Amino acid sequence: CASSLDRGDYEQYF. The full variable domain, rest sourced from reference TRBV2 and TRBJ2-7, is EPEVTQTPSHQVTQMGQEVILRCVPISNHLYFYWYRQILGQKVEFLVSFYNNEISEKSEIFDDQFSVERPDGSNFTLKIRSTKLEDSAMYFCASSLDRGDYEQYFGPGTRLTVT.